Presented here are 17 T cell receptor beta chains from one specimen sequenced in a study of blood T cell repertoires in COVID-19. Method: immunoSEQ multiplex PCR; TCRdb's copy keeps in-frame clones and lacks some. The sample includes 90,000 to 120,000 clones, approximately 88% seen only once; the top ten take roughly 4.3%. The sample comprised peripheral blood. Receptors originate from a human donor in a cohort sampled during active COVID-19.

The V and J genes are TRBV28 and TRBJ1-1; tentative D call: TRBD1 (5 bases). This CDR3 spans 15 amino acids. Germline V CDR1 and CDR2: MDHEN, SYDVKM. Trimming pared 9 bases from V and 3 bases from J, leaving 20 bases between. CDR3 amino acids: CASWGRAGLYTEAFF. The CDR3 coding sequence is TGTGCCAGTTGGGGGAGGGCAGGATTATACACTGAAGCTTTCTTT.

Turning to this clone: Germline is not matched at one junction end, which may reflect a read error. The genes are TRBV30 and TRBJ2-1, with D unclear. This CDR3 has 11 amino acids. Germline CDR1 reads GTSNPN; CDR2 reads SVGIG (reference sequence). CDR3 residues: CAWSVGAVWVF. The CDR3 bases are TGTGCCTGGAGTGTAGGTGCGGTCTGGGTCTTC.

The rearrangement uses TRBV19 and TRBJ1-4; D is possibly TRBD1 (6 bases). Germline V CDR1 and CDR2: LNHDA, SQIVND (reference sequence). CDR3 length: 16 amino acids. V lost 5 bases and J lost 2, with 15 bases in between. The CDR3 sequence is CASSVLGGPTNEKLFF. DNA of the CDR3: TGTGCCAGTAGTGTCCTCGGGGGGCCCACTAATGAAAAACTGTTTTTT.

This clone has just one count. V usage is TRBV6-5 and J usage is TRBJ2-2; the match to TRBD1 covers 7 bases. The CDR3 consists of 14 residues. Losses at the gene ends were 6 bases for V and 6 bases for J; bases not matched to a gene: 7. Germline assignment: CDR1 MNHEY and CDR2 SVGAGI. The CDR3 here is CASRLDRVSGELFF. CDR3 in DNA: TGTGCCAGCAGACTCGACAGGGTGTCCGGGGAGCTGTTTTTT.

The V call is TRBV28, the J call TRBJ2-3; TRBD2 aligns across 7 bases. J lost 4 bases, V lost 2 bases, and 6 bases had no gene match. Germline V lookup: CDR1 MDHEN, CDR2 SYDVKM. The length of the CDR3 is 15 residues. The CDR3 here is CASSLRGRASDTQYF. The CDR3 coding sequence is TGTGCCAGCAGTTTACGAGGGAGGGCATCAGATACGCAGTATTTT. Full variable domain (outside the CDR3, taken from reference TRBV28 and TRBJ2-3): DVKVTQSSRYLVKRTGEKVFLECVQDMDHENMFWYRQDPGLGLRLIYFSYDVKMKEKGDIPEGYSVSREKKERFSLILESASTNQTSMYLCASSLRGRASDTQYFGPGTRLTVL.

This chain uses TRBV5-1 with TRBJ2-7; D gene unclear. Trimming left V 0 bases short and J 0 bases short, with 7 bases between. The CDR3 totals 14 residues. Germline values: CDR1 SGHRS, CDR2 YFSETQ. The CDR3 DNA sequence: TGCGCCAGCAGCTTGGACAGCAACTCCTACGAGCAGTACGTC. Translating gives CASSLDSNSYEQYV.

To note about this clone: Other DNA sequences in this specimen translate into the identical CDR3. The rearrangement links TRBV6-5 to TRBJ1-3; 11 nucleotides align to TRBD1. Losses at the gene ends were 0 bases for V and 2 bases for J; bases not matched to a gene: 0. CDR1 is MNHEY and CDR2 is SVGAGI in the germline V gene. The CDR3 has 16 amino acids. CDR3 region: CASSYSGQGAGNTIYF. DNA for the CDR3: TGTGCCAGCAGTTACTCGGGACAGGGGGCTGGAAACACCATATATTTT.

The V and J genes are TRBV6-5 and TRBJ2-1; the D is unclear. The CDR3 extends over 12 amino acids. The V gene lost 4 bases and the J gene lost 5 bases, with 6 bases spanning the gap. Per germline, CDR1 MNHEY and CDR2 SVGAGI. In DNA, the CDR3 is TGTGCCAGCAGTTCCACAGACAATGAGCAGTTCTTC. It codes for CASSSTDNEQFF.

The J gene is TRBJ2-1, the V gene TRBV6-6; 11 bases line up with TRBD2. Trimming cost V 6 bases and J 1 base; bases outside gene matches: 5. Germline CDR1 reads MNHNY; CDR2 reads SVGAGI (reference sequence). The CDR3 is made up of 16 amino acids. CDR3 region: CASRSTSGISYNEQFF. CDR3 nucleotides: TGTGCCAGCAGGTCGACTAGCGGGATTTCCTACAATGAGCAGTTCTTC.

The chain uses TRBV20-1 and TRBJ2-7; 8 nucleotides line up with TRBD1. The CDR3 spans 13 residues. The V gene's germline CDR1 is DFQATT and CDR2 SNEGSKA (reference sequence). The V segment lost 3 bases and the J segment 6 bases; nucleotides outside the gene matches: 7. CDR3 protein: CSASGTGYGEQYF. As DNA, the CDR3 is TGCAGTGCTAGTGGGACAGGCTATGGCGAGCAGTACTTC.

The chain recombines TRBV7-2 with TRBJ2-7; D perhaps matches TRBD2 (5 bases). The CDR3 totals 14 residues. Germline V gene lookup returns CDR1 SGHTA and CDR2 FQGNSA. With 5 bases removed from V and 5 bases from J, the gap between germline ends came to 16 bases. CDR3 nucleotides: TGTGCCAGCAGCCTTGGAGGTGGGCGGGACGAGCAGTACGTC. Its protein product is CASSLGGGRDEQYV.

The CDR3 reads CASRETATNTGELFF. DNA for the CDR3: TGTGCCAGCAGAGAGACAGCTACGAACACCGGGGAGCTGTTTTTT. The gene calls are TRBV9 and TRBJ2-2; a weak D match, TRBD1 (5 bases). CDR1 and CDR2 from the germline V gene are SGDLS and YYNGEE. The germline V and J ends were trimmed by 5 bases and 0 bases, with 11 bases remaining between them. This CDR3 comprises 15 residues.

This clone was seen only a few times. The chain uses TRBV11-3 and TRBJ2-3; 9 bases are shared with TRBD2. The CDR3 is made up of 17 amino acids. V was clipped by 0 bases and J by 6 bases; unmatched bases: 10. Germline CDR1 reads SGHNT; CDR2 reads YENEEA. DNA of the CDR3: TGTGCCAGCAGCTTAGATCATGGGACTAGCCGCGGGGATACGCAGTATTTT. Translation: CASSLDHGTSRGDTQYF. Full variable domain (rest looked up from reference TRBV11-3 and TRBJ2-3): EAGVVQSPRYKIIEKKQPVAFWCNPISGHNTLYWYLQNLGQGPELLIRYENEEAVDDSQLPKDRFSAERLKGVDSTLKIQPAELGDSAVYLCASSLDHGTSRGDTQYFGPGTRLTVL.

This chain connects TRBV18 to TRBJ2-1, with unresolved D. V dropped 0 bases and J dropped 5 bases, with 8 bases sitting between them. The CDR3 covers 14 residues. The V gene's germline CDR1 is KGHSH and CDR2 LQKENI. CDR3: CASSPPLGDNEQFF. The CDR3 coding sequence is TGTGCCAGCTCACCACCCCTAGGAGACAATGAGCAGTTCTTC.

This clone was seen a single time. The chain joins TRBV10-2 to TRBJ1-2, with a weak D call TRBD1 (5 bases). V lost 4 bases and J 2 bases, leaving 14 bases between the germline ends. The CDR3 has 15 residues. CDR1 WSHSY and CDR2 SAAADI come from the germline V gene. This CDR3 reads CASSVFGKGNYGYTF. For the CDR3, the DNA is TGCGCCAGCAGTGTGTTCGGCAAGGGGAACTATGGCTACACCTTC.

The V call is TRBV19, the J call TRBJ1-2; 7 nucleotides line up with TRBD1. J lost 4 bases, V lost 7 bases, and 12 bases had no gene match. From germline, CDR1 is LNHDA and CDR2 SQIVND (reference sequence). The CDR3 is 15 residues long. CDR3 bases: TGTGCCAGTACCCTCCAGACAGGGTCCATCTATGGCTACACCTTC. It yields the protein CASTLQTGSIYGYTF. Drawing the rest from reference TRBV19 and TRBJ1-2, the complete variable domain is DGGITQSPKYLFRKEGQNVTLSCEQNLNHDAMYWYRQDPGQGLRLIYYSQIVNDFQKGDIAEGYSVSREKKESFPLTVTSAQKNPTAFYLCASTLQTGSIYGYTFGSGTRLTVV.

The rearrangement joins TRBV7-9 to TRBJ1-4; perhaps TRBD1 as D (6 bases). The germline V and J ends were trimmed by 1 base and 7 bases, with 10 bases remaining between them. The CDR3 runs 14 residues. CDR1 is SEHNR, CDR2 FQNEAQ, per germline (reference sequence). The CDR3 sequence: CASSLGQESEKLFF. The CDR3 DNA sequence: TGTGCCAGCAGCTTAGGACAGGAAAGTGAAAAACTGTTTTTT. Together with reference TRBV7-9 and TRBJ1-4, the CDR3 gives the full variable domain: DTGVSQNPRHKITKRGQNVTFRCDPISEHNRLYWYRQTLGQGPEFLTYFQNEAQLEKSRLLSDRFSAERPKGSFSTLEIQRTEQGDSAMYLCASSLGQESEKLFFGSGTQLSVL.